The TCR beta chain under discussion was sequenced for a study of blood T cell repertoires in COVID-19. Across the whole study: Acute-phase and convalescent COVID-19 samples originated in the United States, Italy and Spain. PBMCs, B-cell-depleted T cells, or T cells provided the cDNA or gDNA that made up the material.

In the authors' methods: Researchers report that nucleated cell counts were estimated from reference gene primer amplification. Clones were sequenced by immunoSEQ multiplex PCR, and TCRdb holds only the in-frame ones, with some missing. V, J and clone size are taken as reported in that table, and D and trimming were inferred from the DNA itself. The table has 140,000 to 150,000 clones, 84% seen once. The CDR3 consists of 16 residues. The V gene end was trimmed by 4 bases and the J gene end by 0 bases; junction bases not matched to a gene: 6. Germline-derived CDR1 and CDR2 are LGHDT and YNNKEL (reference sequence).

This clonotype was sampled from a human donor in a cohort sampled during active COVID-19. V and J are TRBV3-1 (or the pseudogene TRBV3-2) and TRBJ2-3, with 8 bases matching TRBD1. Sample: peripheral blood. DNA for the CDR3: TGTGCCAGCAGCCGGGGCCAGGGGGCAAGCACAGATACGCAGTATTTT. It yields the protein CASSRGQGASTDTQYF.